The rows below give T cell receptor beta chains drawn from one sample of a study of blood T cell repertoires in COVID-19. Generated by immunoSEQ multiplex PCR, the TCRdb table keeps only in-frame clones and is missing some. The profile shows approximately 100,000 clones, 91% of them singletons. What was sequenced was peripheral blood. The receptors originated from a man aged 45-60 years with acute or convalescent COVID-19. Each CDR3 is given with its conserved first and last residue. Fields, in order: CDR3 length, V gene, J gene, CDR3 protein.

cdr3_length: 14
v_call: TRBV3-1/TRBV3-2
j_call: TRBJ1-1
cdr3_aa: CASSRLIQGTEAFF

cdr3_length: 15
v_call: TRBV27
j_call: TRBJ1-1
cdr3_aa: CASSTHTGMNTEAFF

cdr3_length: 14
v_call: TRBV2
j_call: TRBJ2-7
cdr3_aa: CASSGGRSSYEQYF

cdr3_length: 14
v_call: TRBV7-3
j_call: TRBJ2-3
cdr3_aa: CASSQSGGKDTQYF

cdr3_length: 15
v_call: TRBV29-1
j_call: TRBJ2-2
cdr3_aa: CSVETGGALAGELFF

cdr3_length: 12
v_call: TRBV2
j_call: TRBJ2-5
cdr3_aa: CASGGVQETQYF

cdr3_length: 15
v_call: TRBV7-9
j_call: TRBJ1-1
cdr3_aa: CASSGQGARDTEAFF

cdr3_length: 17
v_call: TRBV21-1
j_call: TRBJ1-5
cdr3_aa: CASSRPLKTHSNQPQHF

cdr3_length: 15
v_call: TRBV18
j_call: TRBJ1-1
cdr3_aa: CASSPPPGQLTEAFF

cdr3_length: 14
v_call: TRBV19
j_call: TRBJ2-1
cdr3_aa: CASTRGGRFDEQFF

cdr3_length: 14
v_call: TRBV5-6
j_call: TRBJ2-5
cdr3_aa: CASSQTSAQETQYF

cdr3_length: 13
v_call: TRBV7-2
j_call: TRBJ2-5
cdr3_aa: CASSLGLRETQYF

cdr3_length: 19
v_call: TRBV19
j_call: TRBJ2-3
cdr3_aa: CASSIGLWPDAGDPDTQYF

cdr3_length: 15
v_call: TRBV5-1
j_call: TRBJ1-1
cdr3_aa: CASSLMGQLNTEAFF

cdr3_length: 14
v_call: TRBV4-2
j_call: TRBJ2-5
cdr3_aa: CASSQDKGHETQYF

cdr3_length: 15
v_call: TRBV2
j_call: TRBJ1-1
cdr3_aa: CASSARTEVNTEAFF

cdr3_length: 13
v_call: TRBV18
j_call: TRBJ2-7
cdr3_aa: CASSPSQAYEQYF

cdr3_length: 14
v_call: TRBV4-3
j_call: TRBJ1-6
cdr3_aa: CASSQEQNNSPLHF

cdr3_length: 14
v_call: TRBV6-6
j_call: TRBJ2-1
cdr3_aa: CASSQRLAGNEQFF

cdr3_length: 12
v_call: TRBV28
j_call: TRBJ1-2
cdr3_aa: CASSPLISGYTF

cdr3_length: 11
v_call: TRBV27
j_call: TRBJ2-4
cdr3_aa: CASSFGGIQYF

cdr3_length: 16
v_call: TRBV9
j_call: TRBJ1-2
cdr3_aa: CASSAGVGTGGYGYTF

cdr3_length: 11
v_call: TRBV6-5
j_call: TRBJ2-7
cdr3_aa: CASRDTGTQYF

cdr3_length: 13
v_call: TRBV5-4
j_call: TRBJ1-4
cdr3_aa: CASSSGINEKLFF

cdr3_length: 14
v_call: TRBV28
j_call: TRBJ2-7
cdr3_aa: CASSPLQQTYEQYF

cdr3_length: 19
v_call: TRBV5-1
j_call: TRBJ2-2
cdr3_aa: CASSLSRQGTNANTGELFF

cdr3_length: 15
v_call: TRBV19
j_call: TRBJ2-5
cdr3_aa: CASTLGHNRQETQYF

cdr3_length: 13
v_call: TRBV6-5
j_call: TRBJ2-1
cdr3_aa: CARAQGAEEEQFF

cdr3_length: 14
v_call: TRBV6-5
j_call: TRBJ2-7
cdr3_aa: CASSYSDSSYEQYF

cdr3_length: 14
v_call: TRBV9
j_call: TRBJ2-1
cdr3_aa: CASSTDRGWNEQFF

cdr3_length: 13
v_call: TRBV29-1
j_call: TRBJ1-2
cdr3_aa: CSVEWGQIQGYTF